This T cell receptor beta chain came from a study of blood T cell repertoires in COVID-19. Clones were read by immunoSEQ multiplex PCR, and TCRdb kept only the in-frame ones, dropping some. The table lists more than 200,000 clones, 80% to 85% of them singletons. V lost 5 bases to trimming and J lost 4 bases; unmatched junction nucleotides: 6. This CDR3 is 15 amino acids long. Per the germline V gene, CDR1 is SGHVS and CDR2 is FQNEAQ. This receptor was taken from a woman older than 75 with COVID-19, enrolled during active disease. The chain recombines TRBV7-8 with TRBJ1-1; 11 positions agree with TRBD1. The sample comprised peripheral blood. The CDR3: CASSTGQGAATEAFF. CDR3 nucleotides: TGTGCCAGCAGCACTGGACAGGGGGCCGCCACTGAAGCTTTCTTT.